This T cell receptor beta chain emerged from a study of cytomegalovirus exposure and HLA in healthy donors. Trimming pared 5 bases from V and 9 bases from J, leaving 19 bases between. The CDR3 sequence is 14 residues long. CDR1 is SGHTA, CDR2 FQGNSA, per germline. This clone was seen a single time. Primers for the PCR totalled 60 Vbeta and 13 Jbeta. Sequenced by immunoSEQ multiplex PCR; TCRdb stores in-frame clones only, minus some. The top ten clones hold 2.7% of a sample with about 200,000 clones, 82% of them seen once. The sample comprised PBMCs. This receptor was taken from a woman in her 40s in good health and CMV-seronegative. The rearrangement uses TRBV7-2 and TRBJ2-5; possible D gene TRBD1, 8 bases. The CDR3 DNA reads TGTGCCAGCAGCCCACAGGGGGGGGCGACGGCCCAGTACTTC. It codes for CASSPQGGATAQYF. Complete variable domain (other parts from reference TRBV7-2 and TRBJ2-5): GAGVSQSPSNKVTEKGKDVELRCDPISGHTALYWYRQSLGQGLEFLIYFQGNSAPDKSGLPSDRFSAERTGGSVSTLTIQRTQQEDSAVYLCASSPQGGATAQYFGPGTRLLVL.